This T cell receptor beta chain is from a study of blood T cell repertoires in COVID-19. Ages ranged from about 18 to 89 years, with residence in about 23 US areas. Assay: immunoSEQ multiplex PCR; the TCRdb copy retains only in-frame clones and omits some. The profile shows a few hundred thousand clones, approximately 90% of them singletons. The germline CDR1 and CDR2 sequences are MGHRA and YSYEKL. With V trimmed by 1 base and J by 2 bases, 10 bases remained unmatched. This CDR3 contains 18 residues. The sample consisted of PBMCs or T cells enriched from blood (not recorded which). The sequence was collected from a woman aged 40 to 49 who had recovered from COVID-19. The rearrangement joins TRBV4-1 to TRBJ2-1; TRBD2 matches at 8 bases. The CDR3 here is CASSQGILRTSPYNEQFF. The DNA of the CDR3 is TGCGCCAGCAGCCAAGGAATTTTAAGGACTAGCCCCTACAATGAGCAGTTCTTC.